The 27 T cell receptor beta chains listed next were all sequenced from one sample in a study of blood T cells in healthy people across ages. A second PCR of 7 to 11 cycles used a sample-barcoded 5' primer and a J-beta primer mix. TCRdb redid the calling of the 5' RACE reads with MiXCR, one entry per CDR3 protein. In the table there are approximately 1.5 million distinct CDR3 sequences, almost 35% of which are singletons. Sample: blood. The source of these receptors is a woman younger than 45 in good health.

In its sample, this clonotype was seen once. A much larger clone sits a single nucleotide away, making a read error possible. CDR3 protein: CASRLARGGEQFF. CDR3 DNA: TGTGCCAGCCGTCTAGCCAGAGGCGGTGAGCAGTTCTTC. V and J are TRBV6-2 or TRBV6-3 and TRBJ2-1; D is possibly TRBD2 (5 bases). The CDR3 runs 13 residues. Per the germline V gene, CDR1 is MNHEY and CDR2 is SVGEGT. V lost 8 bases, J lost 9 bases, and 17 bases lay in between.

The DNA of the CDR3 is TGCGCCAGCAGCCCCCGGACAGGACCGTACCAAGAGACCCAGTACTTC. This translates into CASSPRTGPYQETQYF. This rearrangement joins TRBV5-1 to TRBJ2-5; 7 bases are a match to TRBD1. The CDR3 covers 16 residues. Trimming took 4 bases from V and 0 from J; bases not matched to a gene: 9. CDR1 SGHRS and CDR2 YFSETQ come from the germline V gene.

This sequence joins TRBV6-1 and TRBJ2-2, with D possibly being TRBD2 (6 bases). Between the trimmed V and J ends, which lost 0 bases and 7 bases, there was a span of 12 bases. Germline CDR1 reads MNHNS; CDR2 reads SASEGT. The CDR3 has 15 residues. The CDR3 spells CASSEAEGTNGELFF. The CDR3 DNA follows: TGTGCCAGCAGTGAAGCGGAGGGGACGAACGGGGAGCTGTTTTTT.

The J gene is TRBJ2-5, the V gene TRBV7-2; 8 nucleotides align to TRBD1. Trimming removed 4 bases from V and 4 bases from J; junction bases left unmatched: 11. Germline V gene sequence: CDR1 SGHTA, CDR2 FQGNSA. The CDR3 extends over 16 amino acids. The CDR3 here is CASSYHLRQGAETQYF. The CDR3 DNA sequence: TGTGCCAGCAGCTACCACTTGCGGCAGGGGGCAGAGACCCAGTACTTC.

This rearrangement joins TRBV12-3 or TRBV12-4 to TRBJ1-5; D is unclear. Trimming shortened V by 7 bases and J by 4 bases, and 17 bases separated the two germline ends. This CDR3 region has 15 residues. The CDR3 sequence is CASTTSYTANQPQHF. Written as DNA, the CDR3 is TGTGCCAGCACTACAAGTTATACAGCTAATCAGCCCCAGCATTTT.

The table lists this clonotype with a count of one. The germline gene is not matched at one end of the junction; a read error may be the cause. The V gene is TRBV6-1, the J gene TRBJ2-4, with D possibly TRBD2 on 6 matching bases. The CDR3 runs to 15 residues. CDR1 is MNHNS, CDR2 SASEGT, per germline. The CDR3 sequence is CAGSDLKGLKGIQYF. The DNA for the CDR3 is TGTGCCGGCAGTGACCTGAAGGGACTGAAGGGCATTCAGTACTTC.

This chain links TRBV13 with TRBJ2-3; TRBD2 agrees at 11 bases. Germline CDR1 reads PRHDT; CDR2 reads FYEKMQ (reference sequence). This CDR3 has 19 amino acids. V lost 6 bases to trimming and J lost 0 bases; unmatched junction nucleotides: 14. CDR3 DNA sequence: TGTGCCAGCAGTCCCCATGGTAGCGGGAGGGCGGGAAGCACAGATACGCAGTATTTT. As protein: CASSPHGSGRAGSTDTQYF.

This rearrangement joins TRBV6-1 to TRBJ1-1, with D hard to call. V gave up 4 bases and J gave up 0 bases, with 9 bases separating them. CDR1 and CDR2 (germline): MNHNS, SASEGT. The length of the CDR3 is 14 residues. The DNA of the CDR3 is TGTGCCAGCAGTGTGTCTGAGATGAACACTGAAGCTTTCTTT. It specifies CASSVSEMNTEAFF.

This clonotype was observed a handful of times. The chain couples TRBV6-1 to TRBJ1-2; 10 positions match TRBD1. The CDR3 sequence is 16 residues long. V lost 1 base to trimming and J lost 6 bases; unmatched junction nucleotides: 8. From germline, CDR1 is MNHNS and CDR2 SASEGT. The CDR3 nucleotides are TGTGCCAGCAGTGAAGGTCCCAGACAGGGGGCGGATGGCTACACCTTC. Protein product: CASSEGPRQGADGYTF.

The V and J genes are TRBV20-1 and TRBJ2-3; D is possibly TRBD2 (6 bases). V dropped 2 bases and J dropped 8 bases, with 11 bases sitting between them. Per the germline V gene, CDR1 is DFQATT and CDR2 is SNEGSKA (reference sequence). This CDR3 comprises 12 residues. The CDR3 region is CSARLTGGTQYF. The CDR3 region has the DNA TGCAGTGCTAGATTAACCGGGGGTACGCAGTATTTT.

The J gene is TRBJ1-2, the V gene TRBV5-1, with D tentatively TRBD1 (6 bases). CDR3 length: 15 amino acids. Trimming cost V 2 bases and J 1 base, with 12 bases left between them. Germline CDR1 and CDR2: SGHRS and YFSETQ. CDR3 region: CASSFTGSNNYGYTF. DNA of the CDR3: TGCGCCAGCAGCTTTACAGGGTCTAATAACTATGGCTACACCTTC.

V is TRBV5-4 and J is TRBJ2-7; TRBD2 matches 13 bases. The junction had 8 bases not matched to a gene; V was cut back by 4 bases and J by 4 bases. Germline-derived CDR1 and CDR2 are SGHNT and YYREEE (reference sequence). The CDR3 is 16 amino acids. CDR3 bases: TGTGCCAGCAGCAGGGCCGGACTAGCGGGGGCATACGAGCAGTACTTC. It yields the protein CASSRAGLAGAYEQYF.

This clonotype was counted between two and nine times. The rearrangement links TRBV7-9 to TRBJ1-5, with unresolved D. This CDR3 is built from 14 residues. Germline CDR1 SEHNR, CDR2 FQNEAQ (reference sequence). The V end was cut by 5 bases, the J end by 0 bases, with 8 bases between. The DNA of the CDR3 is TGTGCCAGCAGCCCGGAGAGTAGCAATCAGCCCCAGCATTTT. It encodes CASSPESSNQPQHF.

CDR3 amino acids: CASSFREPSETQYF. As DNA, the CDR3 is TGTGCCAGCAGCTTCAGGGAACCTAGCGAGACCCAGTACTTC. V usage is TRBV13 and J usage is TRBJ2-5, with D perhaps matching TRBD1 or TRBD2 (5 bases each). The CDR3 spans 14 residues. The germline gives CDR1 PRHDT, CDR2 FYEKMQ (reference sequence). Between the trimmed V and J ends, which lost 3 bases and 5 bases, there was a span of 13 bases.

The genes are TRBV9 and TRBJ2-1; D remains ambiguous. The CDR3 is made up of 13 amino acids. The germline gives CDR1 SGDLS, CDR2 YYNGEE. V lost 0 bases, J lost 8 bases, and 9 bases lay in between. DNA for the CDR3: TGTGCCAGCAGCGTAGGGCTAGAGGATGAGCAGTTCTTC. This encodes CASSVGLEDEQFF.

This chain links TRBV20-1 with TRBJ1-5; D is possibly TRBD1 (5 bases). Germline-derived CDR1 and CDR2 are DFQATT and SNEGSKA (reference sequence). V was cut by 5 bases and J by 0 bases, with 14 bases left in between. The CDR3 is made up of 15 amino acids. The CDR3 spells CSAGGTGYSNQPQHF. The CDR3 DNA is TGCAGTGCTGGAGGTACAGGTTATAGCAATCAGCCCCAGCATTTT.

This clonotype was seen a few times. This sequence joins TRBV28 and TRBJ2-1; possible D gene TRBD2, 5 bases. This CDR3 has 16 residues. CDR1 and CDR2 from the germline V gene are MDHEN and SYDVKM. V was pared by 3 bases and J by 7 bases, with 19 bases between. CDR3 nucleotide sequence: TGTGCCAGCAGTTTGCCCCTAGCTGGAAGCCGAAATGAGCAGTTCTTC. Protein product: CASSLPLAGSRNEQFF.

A word on this clonotype: Relative to the germline gene, one junction end is altered; a read error may explain this. The chain has TRBV7-3 and TRBJ2-7, with 8 bases aligning to TRBD1. The CDR3 is 14 amino acids. Looked up from germline, CDR1 is SGHTA and CDR2 is FQGTGA. CDR3 bases: TGTGCCAGCAGCCCAGGAGGACAGGGCTACGGGCAGTACTTC. It specifies CASSPGGQGYGQYF.

This clonotype has more than one count but fewer than ten. This chain links TRBV27 with TRBJ2-7, with D tentatively TRBD2 (6 bases). The V end was cut by 0 bases, the J end by 0 bases, with 15 bases between. This CDR3 is 17 amino acids long. Germline assignment: CDR1 MNHEY and CDR2 SMNVEV (reference sequence). CDR3 sequence reads: CASSLSAGPTHSYEQYF. CDR3 in DNA: TGTGCCAGCAGTTTATCGGCGGGGCCAACCCACTCCTACGAGCAGTACTTC.

Ten or more counts support this clonotype. The V call is TRBV20-1, the J call TRBJ2-7; 9 bases are shared with TRBD1. The CDR3 extends over 13 amino acids. Looked up from germline, CDR1 is DFQATT and CDR2 is SNEGSKA (reference sequence). CDR3 sequence reads: CRAGGTGLSEQYF. The CDR3 bases are TGCAGGGCTGGCGGGACAGGGTTGTCCGAGCAGTACTTC.

This clonotype has just a few counts. This chain joins TRBV20-1 and TRBJ2-7; D may match TRBD1 or TRBD2 (6 bases each). This CDR3 is built from 14 residues. V was clipped by 6 bases and J by 5 bases, with 20 bases between them. Germline V gives CDR1 DFQATT, CDR2 SNEGSKA (reference sequence). The CDR3 loop is CSAAVGGGRDEQYF. CDR3 in DNA: TGCAGTGCGGCCGTAGGGGGAGGCAGGGACGAGCAGTACTTC.

V usage is TRBV20-1 and J usage is TRBJ2-7; either TRBD1 or TRBD2 may supply D (6 bases each). This CDR3 has 15 residues. Germline V gene lookup returns CDR1 DFQATT and CDR2 SNEGSKA (reference sequence). Trimming removed 5 bases from V and 7 bases from J, with 24 bases in between. The chain's CDR3 is CSASWDTRAGGEQYF. The CDR3 DNA sequence: TGCAGTGCTTCGTGGGACACCAGAGCGGGTGGGGAGCAGTACTTC.

The genes are TRBV7-2 and TRBJ2-3; the match to TRBD2 covers 12 bases. The CDR3 sequence is 16 residues long. Germline V CDR1 and CDR2: SGHTA, FQGNSA. Unmatched junction bases numbered 10, after V lost 6 bases and J lost 6 bases. CDR3 nucleotide sequence: TGTGCCAGCAGTCAACTAGCGGGGGGCCCCGCGGATACGCAGTATTTT. This sequence encodes CASSQLAGGPADTQYF.

V usage is TRBV27 and J usage is TRBJ1-1; D not certain. The length of the CDR3 is 15 residues. Germline CDR1 is MNHEY and CDR2 is SMNVEV (reference sequence). Trimming cost V 6 bases and J 3 bases, with 17 bases left between them. This CDR3 reads CASSLTPTGYTEAFF. The DNA for the CDR3 is TGTGCCAGCAGCCTTACACCCACGGGCTACACTGAAGCTTTCTTT.

This clonotype was detected ten times or more. CDR3: CAISESGNQPQHF. The CDR3 DNA is TGTGCCATCAGTGAGTCCGGCAATCAGCCCCAGCATTTT. The J gene is TRBJ1-5, the V gene TRBV10-3, with D unclear. CDR1 ENHRY and CDR2 SYGVKD come from the germline V gene. The V end was cut by 0 bases, the J end by 2 bases, with 2 bases between. The CDR3 is 13 residues long.

This clonotype was recorded many times. The chain joins TRBV20-1 to TRBJ2-3; D is undetermined. Trimming removed 1 base at V and 1 base at J, with 12 bases between. CDR1 and CDR2 from the germline V gene are DFQATT and SNEGSKA (reference sequence). The CDR3 is made up of 15 amino acids. This CDR3 reads CSARVKEGGTDTQYF. The CDR3, as DNA: TGCAGTGCTAGAGTGAAGGAAGGTGGCACAGATACGCAGTATTTT.

The V call is TRBV20-1, the J call TRBJ2-1; possible D gene TRBD2, 6 bases. Deletions cut 3 bases from V and 6 bases from J, with 9 bases between. The CDR3 runs 12 residues. The germline V gene encodes CDR1 DFQATT and CDR2 SNEGSKA (reference sequence). The CDR3 region has the DNA TGCAGTGCTAGGCGGGGAGGCAATGAGCAGTTCTTC. This encodes CSARRGGNEQFF.